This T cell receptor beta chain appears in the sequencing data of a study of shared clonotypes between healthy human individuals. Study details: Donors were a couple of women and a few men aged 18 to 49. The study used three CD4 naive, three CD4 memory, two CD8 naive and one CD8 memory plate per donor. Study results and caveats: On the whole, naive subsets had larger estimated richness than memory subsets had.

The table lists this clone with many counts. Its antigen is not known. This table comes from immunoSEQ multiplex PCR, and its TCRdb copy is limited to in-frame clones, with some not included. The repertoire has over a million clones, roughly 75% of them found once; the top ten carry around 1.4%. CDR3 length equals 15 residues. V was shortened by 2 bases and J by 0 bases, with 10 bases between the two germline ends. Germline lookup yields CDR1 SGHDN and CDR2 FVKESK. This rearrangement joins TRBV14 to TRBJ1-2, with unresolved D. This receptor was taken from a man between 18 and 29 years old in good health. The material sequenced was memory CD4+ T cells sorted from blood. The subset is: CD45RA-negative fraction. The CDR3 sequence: CASSQSRTPNYGYTF. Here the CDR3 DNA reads TGTGCCAGCAGCCAATCACGGACGCCTAACTATGGCTACACCTTC.